This T cell receptor beta chain derives from a study of blood T cell repertoires in COVID-19. This CDR3 has 14 residues. CDR1 is LNHDA and CDR2 is SQIVND in the germline V gene (reference sequence). V was cut by 7 bases and J by 11 bases, with 23 bases left in between. Repertoires were generated with immunoSEQ multiplex PCR, while TCRdb's copy carries only in-frame clones and drops some. The data show about 150,000 clones, around 90% seen once. The receptor comes from a woman aged 40 to 50 who had been exposed to COVID-19. The V call is TRBV19, the J call TRBJ1-1, with a tentative D call TRBD1 (5 bases). Sequenced input: PBMCs or T cells enriched from blood (not recorded which). The chain's CDR3 is CASTHRRGALGAFF. CDR3 nucleotide sequence: TGTGCCAGTACCCATAGGCGCGGGGCCCTCGGGGCTTTCTTT.